This TCR beta chain originates from a study of blood T cell repertoires in COVID-19. About the study: Sources were T cells, B-cell-depleted T cells, or PBMCs; the material itself was cDNA or gDNA.

Here immunoSEQ multiplex PCR was the method, and the copy in TCRdb shows in-frame clones only, minus some. This table has approximately 470,000 clones, 70% to 90% appearing once. The sequence came from a human donor in a cohort sampled during active COVID-19. The sample comprised peripheral blood.

Here the CDR3 reads CASLRAGHSNQPQHF. Written as DNA, the CDR3 is TGTGCCAGCCTCCGGGCGGGGCATAGCAATCAGCCCCAGCATTTT. V is TRBV28 and J is TRBJ1-5, with D perhaps matching TRBD1 (5 bases). V was clipped by 8 bases and J by 0 bases, with 14 bases between them. This CDR3 is built from 15 residues. The germline CDR1 and CDR2 sequences are MDHEN and SYDVKM.